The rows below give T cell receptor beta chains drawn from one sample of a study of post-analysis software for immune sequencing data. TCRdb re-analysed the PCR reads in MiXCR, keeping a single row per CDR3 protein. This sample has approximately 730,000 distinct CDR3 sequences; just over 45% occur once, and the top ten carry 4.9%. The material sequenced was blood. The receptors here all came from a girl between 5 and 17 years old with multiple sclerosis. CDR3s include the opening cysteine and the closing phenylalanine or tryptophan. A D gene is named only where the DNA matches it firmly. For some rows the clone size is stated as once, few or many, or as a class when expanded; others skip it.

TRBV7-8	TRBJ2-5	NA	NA	TGTGCCAGCAGCTTAGACAGGAACAATGAGCAGTACTTC	CASSLDRNNEQYF
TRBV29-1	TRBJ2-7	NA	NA	TGCACCCCTTGCGAGCGTAGAGAGCAGTACTTC	CTPCERREQYF
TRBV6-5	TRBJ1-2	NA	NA	TGTGCCAGCAGTTACTCCCGGATTAACTATGGCTACACCTTC	CASSYSRINYGYTF
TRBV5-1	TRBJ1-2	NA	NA	TGCGCCAGCAGCGGAGGGACCGGCATAGCTAACTATGGCTACACCTTC	CASSGGTGIANYGYTF
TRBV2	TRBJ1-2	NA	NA	TGTGCCAGCACCACGGGAGGTCTGTCCTATGGCTACACCTTC	CASTTGGLSYGYTF
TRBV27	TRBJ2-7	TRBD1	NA	TGTGCCAGCAGTTCCCACCGGACAGGGAGTTCCTACGAGCAGTACTTC	CASSSHRTGSSYEQYF
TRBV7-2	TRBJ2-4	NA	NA	TGTGCCAGCAGCTTCCTCTCGGGGACCAAAAACATTCAGTACTTC	CASSFLSGTKNIQYF
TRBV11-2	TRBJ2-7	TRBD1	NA	TGTGCCAGCAGCCAAGTGGGGACAGGGTACTACGAGCAGTACTTC	CASSQVGTGYYEQYF
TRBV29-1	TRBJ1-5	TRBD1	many	TGCAGCGTTGGACAGGGCGGTAATCAGCCCCAGCATTTT	CSVGQGGNQPQHF
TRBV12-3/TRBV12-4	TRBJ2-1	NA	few	TGTGCCAGCAGTTTATCTAGTCCCAATGAGCAGTTCTTC	CASSLSSPNEQFF
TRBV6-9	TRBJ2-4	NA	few	TGTGCCAGCAGCGGGGGACAGACACTAGCCAAAAACATTCAGTACTTC	CASSGGQTLAKNIQYF
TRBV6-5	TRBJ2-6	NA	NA	TGTGCCAGCACCAAGGGGGGGCCCTCTGGGACCAACGTCCTGACTTTC	CASTKGGPSGTNVLTF
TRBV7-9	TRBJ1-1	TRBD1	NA	TGTGCCAGCAGCCCCTGGGACAGGGGCGATGCTTTCTTT	CASSPWDRGDAFF
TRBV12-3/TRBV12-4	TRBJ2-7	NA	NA	TGTGCCAGCAGTTCATTGAGCGCAGGGTTCTACGAGCAGTACTTC	CASSSLSAGFYEQYF
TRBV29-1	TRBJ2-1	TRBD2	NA	TGCAGCGTTCGGCTAGCGGGATCTGAGCAGTTCTTC	CSVRLAGSEQFF
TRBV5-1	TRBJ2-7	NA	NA	TGCGCCAGCAGCTTAGGGCCGATCTTCCCTTCCTACGAGCAGTACTTC	CASSLGPIFPSYEQYF
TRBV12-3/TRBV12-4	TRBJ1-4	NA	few	TGTGCCAGCAGACGTACAACAGGGAGCGAAAAACTGTTTTTT	CASRRTTGSEKLFF
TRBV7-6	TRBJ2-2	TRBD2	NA	TGTGCCAGCAGCTTAGCGTTGATTCCCGGACTAGCGGGAGCTCACACCGGGGAGCTGTTTTTT	CASSLALIPGLAGAHTGELFF
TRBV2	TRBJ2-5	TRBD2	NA	TGTGCCAGCGAACTAGCGGACCAAGAGACCCAGTACTTC	CASELADQETQYF
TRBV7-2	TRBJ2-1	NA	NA	TGTGCCAGCAGGCCACCGGGACTCCCTAGCAATGAGCAGTTCTTC	CASRPPGLPSNEQFF
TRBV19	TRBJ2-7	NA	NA	TGTGCCAGTAGTTTACTCAACTCCTACGAGCAGTACTTC	CASSLLNSYEQYF
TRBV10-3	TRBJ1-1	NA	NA	TGTGCCATCAGTGAGTCGGACGAGTACACTGAAGCTTTCTTT	CAISESDEYTEAFF
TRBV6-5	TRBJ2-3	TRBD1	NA	TGTGCCAGCAGTTACTCGACAGGGTGGAATACGCAGTATTTT	CASSYSTGWNTQYF
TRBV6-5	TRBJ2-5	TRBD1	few	TGTGCCAGCAGCTCCGGGACAGGGCTAGCAAAGACCCAGTACTTC	CASSSGTGLAKTQYF
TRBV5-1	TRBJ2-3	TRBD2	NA	TGCGCCAGCAGCTTTTGCCATGAGGGAGGGCCAGATACGCAGTATTTT	CASSFCHEGGPDTQYF
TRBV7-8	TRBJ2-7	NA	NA	TGTGCCAGCAGCCACGCCGGGGGGCTCTCCTACGAGCAGTACTTC	CASSHAGGLSYEQYF
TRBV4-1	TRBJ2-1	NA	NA	TGCGCCAGCAGCCAAGATCCCGCTGGAAGAGGGAGCGATGAGCAGTTCTTC	CASSQDPAGRGSDEQFF
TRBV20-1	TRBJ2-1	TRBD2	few	TGCAGTGCTCACGACGGGACTAGCGGGAGTACCGGTGAGCAGTTCTTC	CSAHDGTSGSTGEQFF
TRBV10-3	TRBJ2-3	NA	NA	TGTGCCATCAGTGAGTCGGACGGCACAGATACGCAGTATTTT	CAISESDGTDTQYF
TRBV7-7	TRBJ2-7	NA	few	TGTGCTAGCAGCCAGTCCTTGGGCAGTAATTACGAGCAGTACTTC	CASSQSLGSNYEQYF
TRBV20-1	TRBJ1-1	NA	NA	TGCAGTGCTAGGATAGTTTGGAACACTGAAGCTTTCTTT	CSARIVWNTEAFF
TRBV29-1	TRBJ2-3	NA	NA	TGCAGCGTTCTGTTTCGGGCGAGTGGAACAGATACGCAGTATTTT	CSVLFRASGTDTQYF
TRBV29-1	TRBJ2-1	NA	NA	TGCAGCGTTGACCCCACCAATGAGCAGTTCTTC	CSVDPTNEQFF